The TCR beta chain described here comes from a study of control samples from healthy donors and cancer patients. The germline V and J ends were trimmed by 4 bases and 8 bases, with 15 bases remaining between them. CDR1 and CDR2 from the germline V gene are SNHLY and FYNNEI. The CDR3 has 15 residues. Profiled with immunoSEQ multiplex PCR; TCRdb holds only in-frame clones, not every one. The data contain around 110,000 clones, roughly 91% of them singletons. The rearrangement uses TRBV2 and TRBJ1-6; TRBD1 is a possible D gene (5 bases). The specimen sequenced was blood. This sequence was found in a woman aged 70 to 79 in good health. CDR3 loop: CASSALGTWDSPLHF. CDR3 bases: TGTGCCAGCAGTGCCCTCGGGACGTGGGATTCACCCCTCCACTTT.